This entry lists 13 T cell receptor beta chains sequenced from one sample in a study of cytomegalovirus exposure and HLA in healthy donors. 13 Jbeta primers and 60 Vbeta primers were used for the PCR. Sequencing was performed with immunoSEQ multiplex PCR; in TCRdb, only in-frame clones are kept and a portion is missing. The sample contains 150,000 to 200,000 clones, roughly 85% of which appear only once. Sample: PBMCs. Source of these receptors: a male donor in good health and CMV-seropositive.

This clone was seen only a few times. The rearrangement uses TRBV14 and TRBJ2-3; D call uncertain. V was pared by 1 base and J by 7 bases, with 6 bases between. The CDR3 sequence is 12 residues long. CDR1 is SGHDN and CDR2 is FVKESK in the germline V gene. In DNA form, the CDR3 reads TGTGCCAGCAGCCAAGGCGGAAATACGCAGTATTTT. As protein: CASSQGGNTQYF.

The rearrangement uses TRBV18 and TRBJ2-5; TRBD2 matches 8 bases. The V segment lost 11 bases and the J segment 2 bases; nucleotides outside the gene matches: 7. CDR1 and CDR2 from the germline V gene are KGHSH and LQKENI. This CDR3 region has 13 residues. The CDR3 DNA reads TGTGCCGCCACTAGCGGAGTACAAGAGACCCAGTACTTC. It is translated as CAATSGVQETQYF.

The rearrangement joins TRBV9 to TRBJ2-7; D might be TRBD2 (6 bases). V lost 4 bases and J lost 0, with 14 bases in between. This CDR3 region has 15 residues. Germline V lookup: CDR1 SGDLS, CDR2 YYNGEE. Here the CDR3 DNA reads TGTGCCAGCAGCACGAGTGGGGGGAGCTCCTACGAGCAGTACTTC. This translates into CASSTSGGSSYEQYF.

V and J are TRBV5-1 and TRBJ2-4; 9 bases map to TRBD2. This CDR3 is built from 19 residues. V gave up 0 bases and J gave up 0 bases; unmatched junction bases: 10. Germline CDR1 is SGHRS and CDR2 is YFSETQ. Written as DNA, the CDR3 is TGCGCCAGCAGCTTGGCCGGGCGGGGGGGAATAATAGCCAAAAACATTCAGTACTTC. It yields the protein CASSLAGRGGIIAKNIQYF.

The rearrangement links TRBV19 to TRBJ1-1; TRBD1 agrees at 9 bases. Germline CDR1 LNHDA, CDR2 SQIVND (reference sequence). The trim removed 9 bases at V and 1 base at J, leaving 3 bases unmatched. This CDR3 spans 13 amino acids. This CDR3 is CASGQGRNTEAFF. CDR3 coding DNA: TGTGCCAGCGGACAGGGGAGGAACACTGAAGCTTTCTTT.

This clone has more than one count but fewer than ten. V is TRBV11-2 and J is TRBJ1-2; 7 bases are shared with TRBD1. V was pared by 5 bases and J by 8 bases, with 11 bases of the junction left unmatched. This CDR3 has 14 residues. The germline V gene has CDR1 SGHAT and CDR2 FQNNGV. Here the CDR3 reads CASSGSGGLGGYTF. The CDR3 nucleotides are TGTGCCAGCAGCGGATCAGGGGGTTTAGGGGGCTACACCTTC.

The chain employs TRBV10-2 and TRBJ1-6; tentative D call: TRBD1 (5 bases). Trimming took off 5 bases at V and 13 bases at J, with 12 bases between the two ends. CDR1 is WSHSY and CDR2 is SAAADI in the germline V gene. The length of the CDR3 is 12 residues. The CDR3: CASSQTVSPLHF. In DNA, the CDR3 is TGCGCCAGCAGTCAGACAGTCTCCCCCCTCCACTTT.

This chain connects TRBV5-4 to TRBJ2-7, with a tentative D call TRBD2 (5 bases). Trimming took off 0 bases at V and 5 bases at J, with 12 bases between the two ends. There are 14 residues in the CDR3. CDR1 and CDR2 from the germline V gene are SGHNT and YYREEE (reference sequence). The CDR3 loop reads CASSLAEGANEQYF. CDR3 nucleotides: TGTGCCAGCAGCTTGGCCGAGGGAGCTAACGAGCAGTACTTC.

The chain uses TRBV11-3 and TRBJ1-1, with a weak D call TRBD1 (6 bases). V dropped 1 base and J dropped 1 base, with 13 bases sitting between them. From germline, CDR1 is SGHNT and CDR2 YENEEA. There are 16 residues in the CDR3. This CDR3 reads CASSLGGTTQNTEAFF. The CDR3, as DNA: TGTGCCAGCAGCTTAGGAGGGACAACCCAGAACACTGAAGCTTTCTTT.

This chain uses TRBV27 with TRBJ1-2; 7 bases map to TRBD1. V gave up 10 bases and J gave up 4 bases; unmatched junction bases: 21. Germline V gene data show CDR1 as MNHEY and CDR2 as SMNVEV (reference sequence). The CDR3 runs 17 residues. The CDR3 DNA sequence: TGTGCCACGATGATACGGACAGGAGGCCTTGGATTCTATGGCTACACCTTC. Its protein is CATMIRTGGLGFYGYTF.

The genes are TRBV28 and TRBJ1-4; D remains unclear. Germline assignment: CDR1 MDHEN and CDR2 SYDVKM. This CDR3 comprises 14 residues. V was pared by 2 bases and J by 8 bases, with 12 bases between. CDR3: CASSLLTGGEKLFF. For the CDR3, the DNA is TGTGCCAGCAGTTTACTCACGGGAGGGGAAAAACTGTTTTTT.

The gene calls are TRBV4-1 and TRBJ2-7, with D perhaps TRBD2 (6 bases). The ends were cut back, 1 base at V and 3 bases at J, with 10 bases in the middle. The CDR3 extends over 14 amino acids. Germline V lookup: CDR1 MGHRA, CDR2 YSYEKL. The DNA of the CDR3 is TGCGCCAGCAGCCAAGGGGAGGCTGGCTACGAGCAGTACTTC. Residues: CASSQGEAGYEQYF.

This clone was recorded a few times. The V gene is TRBV6-5, the J gene TRBJ1-5; TRBD1 is a possible D gene (6 bases). CDR3 length equals 15 residues. Per germline, CDR1 MNHEY and CDR2 SVGAGI. V lost 5 bases to trimming and J lost 2 bases, with 13 bases between them. Here the CDR3 reads CASSLGGVGNQPQHF. As DNA, the CDR3 is TGTGCCAGCAGTCTAGGGGGAGTCGGCAATCAGCCCCAGCATTTT.